These T cell receptor beta chains were read from a single sample in a study of control samples from healthy donors and cancer patients. Using immunoSEQ multiplex PCR, the repertoire was profiled, and TCRdb retains in-frame clones only, with some absent. The table includes 250,000 to 300,000 clones, over 75% detected once. Sequencing was done on a sample of PBMCs. The source of these receptors is a woman aged 55-70 years with lung cancer. Both conserved end residues are trimmed from each CDR3.

>TRBV4-1
ASSQDASYEQY
>TRBV3-1/TRBV3-2
ASSDLNTIY
>TRBV4-2
ASSQETPGQGLSTEAF
>TRBV5-1
ASKAEANSYEQY
>TRBV2
ASNTGTANTEAF
>TRBV7-8
ASSLAGDGGNTIY
>TRBV28
ATAGQAHEQY
>TRBV2
ASNLAGSNQPQH
>TRBV5-1
ASSLAGTGRAYGYT
>TRBV10-3
AIRDTGAEQY
>TRBV5-1
ASSLEAWTEAF
>TRBV7-6
ASSLAPGGGKDTQY
>TRBV6-5
ASSYSRIGEETQY
>TRBV6-5
ASSPEGGQPQH
>TRBV20-1
SATGVGAF
>TRBV19
ASSIGPAWGGNQPQH
>TRBV12-3/TRBV12-4
ASSRGPEGYT
>TRBV21-1
ASQGRVGYEQY
>TRBV6-4
ASRAPGLAGGPSTDTQY
>TRBV7-2
ASSLNSPLH
>TRBV20-1
SASAGTGNQPQH
>TRBV5-1
ASSLAPRESYNEQF
>TRBV5-8
ASSRPRSNNEQF
>TRBV10-3
AISEGSGVGDTGELF
>TRBV3-1/TRBV3-2
ASSPQPGQNEKLF
>TRBV7-8
ASSQQNYGYT
>TRBV3-1/TRBV3-2
ASSQASTPYEQY
>TRBV7-9
ASSPDRVANSPLH
>TRBV5-1
ASSDGLAGTNTGELF
>TRBV19
ASSIAGGRETQY
>TRBV5-1
ASSLAVAGGGTDTQY
>TRBV3-1/TRBV3-2
ASSQDPSGTYNEQF